Presented here are 9 T cell receptor beta chains from one specimen sequenced in a study of Graves' ophthalmopathy and Graves' hyperthyroidism. Amplification from RNA transcripts yielded the TCR beta CDR3 regions. The first-round RT-PCR employed HTBI primers together with the Qiagen OneStep RT-PCR kit. A multiplex PCR was then performed as the second round. Using its own MiXCR run on the multiplex PCR reads, TCRdb lists one record per CDR3 protein. The sample contains over a million distinct CDR3 sequences, 35% to 40% of which appear only once. The source material was peripheral blood or thyroid tissue (not recorded which). These receptors all come from an adult man with Graves' hyperthyroidism.

V is TRBV20-1 and J is TRBJ2-5; D is ambiguous. The CDR3 covers 12 residues. V lost 3 bases, J lost 7 bases, and 12 bases lay in between. Germline CDR1 reads DFQATT; CDR2 reads SNEGSKA (reference sequence). CDR3 loop: CSASDTGWTQYF. The CDR3 DNA follows: TGCAGTGCTAGTGACACCGGGTGGACCCAGTACTTC.

Only a few counts were recorded for this clonotype. V gene TRBV10-3 combines with J gene TRBJ2-7; perhaps D is TRBD1 or TRBD2 (5 bases each). The CDR3 extends over 14 amino acids. Germline CDR1 and CDR2: ENHRY and SYGVKD. Deletions cut 11 bases from V and 2 bases from J, with 19 bases between. CDR3 sequence: CASSSAGRTYEQYF. The DNA of the CDR3 is TGTGCCTCATCCTCGGCAGGGAGAACCTACGAGCAGTACTTC.

Of note for this clonotype: Sequence at one end of the junction differs from germline and may be a read error. The CDR3 region is CASSDGGTGHYGYTF. CDR3 DNA: TGTGCCAGCAGTGACGGCGGGACAGGACACTATGGCTACACCTTC. The gene calls are TRBV10-3 and TRBJ1-2; the match to TRBD1 covers 8 bases. The CDR3 covers 15 residues. CDR1 and CDR2 (germline): ENHRY, SYGVKD.

This sequence joins TRBV6-1 and TRBJ2-2; D gene ambiguous. The V end was cut by 6 bases, the J end by 2 bases, with 10 bases between. Germline-derived CDR1 and CDR2 are MNHNS and SASEGT. This CDR3 contains 14 residues. The CDR3 coding sequence is TGTGCCAGCAGCTACCGTTACAACACCGGGGAGCTGTTTTTT. Residues: CASSYRYNTGELFF.

This chain uses TRBV10-3 with TRBJ2-7; a possible D gene is TRBD2 (7 bases). The CDR3 is made up of 15 amino acids. Germline V gene lookup returns CDR1 ENHRY and CDR2 SYGVKD. V lost 4 bases and J lost 2, with 15 bases in between. Here the CDR3 reads CAISARGAQTYEQYF. The CDR3 DNA reads as TGTGCCATCAGTGCTCGGGGGGCCCAAACCTACGAGCAGTACTTC.

The chain is built from TRBV5-8 and TRBJ2-5, with D tentatively TRBD1 or TRBD2 (5 bases each). V lost 4 bases and J 7 bases, leaving 26 bases between the germline ends. The CDR3 is made up of 17 amino acids. Per the germline V gene, CDR1 is SGHTS and CDR2 is YDEGEE. The DNA for the CDR3 is TGTGCCAGCAGCACCCTAACCCGGGACCCTAGGGCAGGGACCCAGTACTTC. Translated: CASSTLTRDPRAGTQYF.

The rearrangement uses TRBV7-9 and TRBJ2-7; D may match TRBD1 or TRBD2 (6 bases each). The CDR3 spans 13 residues. Germline CDR1 reads SEHNR; CDR2 reads FQNEAQ (reference sequence). V was clipped by 4 bases and J by 7 bases, with 14 bases between them. The DNA of the CDR3 is TGTGCCAGCAGCTATCACGGGGGCATGGAGCAGTACTTC. It yields the protein CASSYHGGMEQYF.

This clonotype was found a few times. The chain couples TRBV7-2 to TRBJ2-2; 10 nucleotides align to TRBD2. The germline V gene has CDR1 SGHTA and CDR2 FQGNSA. The CDR3 consists of 14 residues. Losses at the gene ends were 4 bases for V and 5 bases for J; bases not matched to a gene: 1. The CDR3 DNA follows: TGTGCCAGCAGCTCTAGCGGGAGAACCGGGGAGCTGTTTTTT. Its protein product is CASSSSGRTGELFF.

This clonotype has at least ten counts. The V and J genes are TRBV29-1 and TRBJ2-5, with D maybe TRBD2 (5 bases). The CDR3 contains 16 residues. The V end lost 6 bases, the J end lost 1 base, and 21 bases lay between the germline ends. Germline V gives CDR1 SQVTM, CDR2 ANQGSEA. The chain's CDR3 is CSVPWARGVSQETQYF. The CDR3 region has the DNA TGCAGCGTCCCTTGGGCCCGGGGAGTGAGCCAAGAGACCCAGTACTTC.